What follows are 24 T cell receptor beta chains derived from one specimen sequenced in a study of blood T cell repertoires in COVID-19 (dated by TCRdb to 2020 to 2021). Library preparation used the immunoSEQ multiplex PCR assay. TCRdb limited this immuneACCESS table to in-frame rearrangements with V and J called. A share of clones is missing; checked studies link under half to unresolved V genes, and the rest is unexplained. For this sample the table gives about 98,000 clones, of which 82% were detected only once. 15% to 20% of the sample is in the top ten clones. The sequencing sample was made of peripheral blood. The receptors shown here come from an elderly man with acute or convalescent COVID-19.

This clone has more than one count but fewer than ten. The chain joins TRBV5-1 to TRBJ1-1, with TRBD1 matching over 8 bases. This CDR3 contains 12 residues. The V segment lost 8 bases and the J segment 1 base; nucleotides outside the gene matches: 1. Looked up from germline, CDR1 is SGHRS and CDR2 is YFSETQ. The CDR3 loop reads CASGQGNTEAFF. The CDR3 region has the DNA TGCGCCAGTGGACAGGGGAACACTGAAGCTTTCTTT.

The CDR3 coding sequence is TGCAGTGCTAGTCTAACTAGCGAACCCAATGAGCAGTTCTTC. Translated: CSASLTSEPNEQFF. The chain uses TRBV20-1 and TRBJ2-1, with 7 nucleotides matching TRBD2. Germline trimming cut 3 bases from V and 6 bases from J; bases unmatched to any gene: 8. This CDR3 spans 14 amino acids. Looked up from germline, CDR1 is DFQATT and CDR2 is SNEGSKA (reference sequence).

The chain joins TRBV2 to TRBJ1-5; D is undetermined. Per the germline V gene, CDR1 is SNHLY and CDR2 is FYNNEI. This CDR3 has 14 residues. Between the trimmed V and J ends, which lost 2 bases and 6 bases, there was a span of 11 bases. The CDR3 is CASSEPTVGQPQHF. CDR3 DNA: TGTGCCAGCAGTGAACCAACAGTAGGTCAGCCCCAGCATTTT.

The chain's CDR3 is CASSIQGAPTGELFF. The DNA of the CDR3 is TGTGCCAGTAGTATCCAGGGGGCGCCCACCGGGGAGCTGTTTTTT. The rearrangement joins TRBV19 to TRBJ2-2; 8 bases are shared with TRBD1. The length of the CDR3 is 15 residues. In germline, CDR1 is LNHDA, CDR2 SQIVND (reference sequence). V was clipped by 3 bases and J by 4 bases; unmatched bases: 4.

There are a few counts of this clone. The gene calls are TRBV9 and TRBJ1-6; 10 bases map to TRBD1. V lost 0 bases and J lost 8; bases outside the gene matches: 2. CDR1 SGDLS and CDR2 YYNGEE come from the germline V gene. The length of the CDR3 is 15 residues. In nucleotides, the CDR3 is TGTGCCAGCAGCGTAGGGGGGACAGGGGATTCACCCCTCCACTTT. This codes for CASSVGGTGDSPLHF.

The CDR3 nucleotides read TGTGCCAGCAACCGAGGGAGCTCTGGAAACACCATATATTTT. It specifies CASNRGSSGNTIYF. This sequence joins TRBV5-6 and TRBJ1-3; D uncertain. Trimming took off 6 bases at V and 0 bases at J, with 10 bases between the two ends. The germline V gene encodes CDR1 SGHDT and CDR2 YYEEEE. The CDR3 sequence is 14 residues long.

The rearrangement uses TRBV11-3 and TRBJ1-4; 9 nucleotides agree with TRBD1. Unmatched junction bases numbered 0, after V lost 2 bases and J lost 8 bases. CDR3 length: 13 residues. Germline V lookup: CDR1 SGHNT, CDR2 YENEEA. The CDR3 region has the DNA TGTGCCAGCAGCTTAACAGGGGGCGAAAAACTGTTTTTT. Its protein product is CASSLTGGEKLFF.

This chain uses TRBV11-2 with TRBJ2-7; D might be TRBD2 (6 bases). This CDR3 spans 15 amino acids. Germline V gene sequence: CDR1 SGHAT, CDR2 FQNNGV. V dropped 3 bases and J dropped 3 bases, with 15 bases sitting between them. CDR3 in DNA: TGTGCCAGCAGCTTGGAGGGAGGCCCCCACTACGAGCAGTACTTC. This gives the protein CASSLEGGPHYEQYF.

The chain employs TRBV4-1 and TRBJ1-2; D gene unclear. Trimming took 6 bases from V and 3 from J, leaving 11 bases between them. The CDR3 sequence is 13 residues long. From germline, CDR1 is MGHRA and CDR2 YSYEKL. CDR3 loop: CASSLREYYGYTF. For the CDR3, the DNA is TGCGCCAGCAGTCTGAGGGAGTACTATGGCTACACCTTC.

This chain joins TRBV4-1 and TRBJ1-4, with D possibly being TRBD1 (6 bases). Trimming left V 3 bases short and J 3 bases short, with 8 bases between. The CDR3 spans 14 residues. Germline CDR1 reads MGHRA; CDR2 reads YSYEKL. The CDR3 here is CASSHRGPNEKLFF. CDR3 in DNA: TGCGCCAGCAGCCACAGGGGCCCTAATGAAAAACTGTTTTTT.

V is TRBV29-1 and J is TRBJ2-7, with D perhaps matching TRBD2 (6 bases). The V end lost 1 base, the J end lost 7 bases, and 17 bases lay between the germline ends. The germline gives CDR1 SQVTM, CDR2 ANQGSEA. The CDR3 consists of 14 residues. As DNA, the CDR3 is TGCAGCGTTGAAGTAGGAGGGATATCTACGGAGCAGTACTTC. Translated: CSVEVGGISTEQYF.

The chain uses TRBV2 and TRBJ2-6, with D possibly matching TRBD2 (5 bases). Trimming removed 9 bases from V and 6 bases from J, with 18 bases in between. CDR3 length equals 15 residues. Germline loops: CDR1 SNHLY, CDR2 FYNNEI. CDR3 loop: CASQLSVQLANVLTF. CDR3 in DNA: TGTGCCAGTCAACTTAGCGTCCAATTGGCCAACGTCCTGACTTTC.

This clone was seen once. CDR3: CASSTHNGGTLHF. The CDR3 bases are TGTGCCAGCAGCACACATAACGGGGGAACCCTCCACTTT. The V gene is TRBV11-2, the J gene TRBJ1-6; possible D gene TRBD1, 5 bases. Per germline, CDR1 SGHAT and CDR2 FQNNGV. The CDR3 is 13 residues long. The V end lost 5 bases, the J end lost 14 bases, and 16 bases lay between the germline ends.

V gene TRBV6-2 or TRBV6-3 combines with J gene TRBJ2-3; 11 bases are a match to TRBD2. Germline-derived CDR1 and CDR2 are MNHEY and SVGEGT. The trim removed 2 bases at V and 3 bases at J, leaving 4 bases unmatched. CDR3 length: 16 residues. This CDR3 is CASSYHLAGGTDTQYF. The CDR3 coding sequence is TGTGCCAGCAGTTACCACCTAGCGGGGGGAACAGATACGCAGTATTTT.

J is TRBJ1-5 and V is TRBV28; 7 bases line up with TRBD1. This CDR3 is built from 14 residues. Losses at the gene ends were 4 bases for V and 6 bases for J; bases not matched to a gene: 6. Germline CDR1 is MDHEN and CDR2 is SYDVKM. CDR3 nucleotides: TGTGCCAGCAGTTCAGGGGGTATGGGTCAGCCCCAGCATTTT. Encoded protein: CASSSGGMGQPQHF.

The chain uses TRBV9 and TRBJ2-1, with 9 bases fitting TRBD2. J was trimmed by 8 bases and V by 0 bases; bases with no gene match: 6. CDR3 size: 15 residues. CDR1 and CDR2 from the germline V gene are SGDLS and YYNGEE. The CDR3 DNA reads as TGTGCCAGCAGCGTAGGAACTAGCGGGCCCGATGAGCAGTTCTTC. Protein: CASSVGTSGPDEQFF.

V and J are TRBV14 and TRBJ2-7; no clear D gene. V lost 0 bases and J lost 2, with 11 bases in between. This CDR3 comprises 15 residues. Germline lookup yields CDR1 SGHDN and CDR2 FVKESK. The CDR3 reads CASSQDEAIPYEQYF. In DNA form, the CDR3 reads TGTGCCAGCAGCCAAGATGAGGCCATCCCCTACGAGCAGTACTTC.

The genes are TRBV28 and TRBJ2-7, with D unclear. This CDR3 is 14 amino acids long. Germline CDR1 MDHEN, CDR2 SYDVKM. Deletions cut 1 base from V and 2 bases from J, with 9 bases between. CDR3 protein: CASSLSPGTYEQYF. The DNA for the CDR3 is TGTGCCAGCAGTTTATCCCCGGGTACCTACGAGCAGTACTTC.

This chain connects TRBV10-2 to TRBJ1-5, with 7 bases matching TRBD1. After removal of 6 bases from V and 5 bases from J, the junction contained 10 bases not matched to a gene. CDR3 size: 15 residues. From germline, CDR1 is WSHSY and CDR2 SAAADI. In nucleotides, the CDR3 is TGCGCCAGCAGCTTTGGAAGGGGGCGAGATCAGCCCCAGCATTTT. Amino acids: CASSFGRGRDQPQHF.

The genes are TRBV30 and TRBJ1-1; 7 nucleotides agree with TRBD1. Trimming cost V 2 bases and J 3 bases; bases outside gene matches: 6. The CDR3 spans 14 residues. CDR1 is GTSNPN, CDR2 SVGIG, per germline (reference sequence). In DNA form, the CDR3 reads TGTGCCTGGAGTAGGGACAGACTGGACACTGAAGCTTTCTTT. Protein sequence: CAWSRDRLDTEAFF.

This clone came up a few times. The V and J genes are TRBV9 and TRBJ2-7; TRBD1 matches 11 bases. Germline values: CDR1 SGDLS, CDR2 YYNGEE. The CDR3 extends over 14 amino acids. V lost 0 bases to trimming and J lost 5 bases; unmatched junction nucleotides: 1. The CDR3 here is CASSVADRGHEQYF. CDR3 coding DNA: TGTGCCAGCAGCGTAGCGGACAGGGGGCACGAGCAGTACTTC.

The rearrangement uses TRBV19 and TRBJ1-2; perhaps TRBD1 as D (5 bases). The CDR3 is made up of 13 amino acids. Germline CDR1 and CDR2: LNHDA and SQIVND (reference sequence). V shed 3 bases and J shed 6 bases, with 11 bases lying between them. The CDR3 coding sequence is TGTGCCAGTAGTATTGTGGACAACAATGGCTACACCTTC. Its protein is CASSIVDNNGYTF.

This clone was counted between two and nine times. The chain recombines TRBV10-1 with TRBJ2-2, with 11 nucleotides matching TRBD2. CDR1 is WNHNN and CDR2 is SYGVQD in the germline V gene (reference sequence). This CDR3 comprises 16 residues. V gave up 5 bases and J gave up 5 bases; unmatched junction bases: 7. CDR3 region: CASSRTSGGYTGELFF. The DNA of the CDR3 is TGCGCCAGCAGTAGAACTAGCGGGGGTTATACCGGGGAGCTGTTTTTT.

V is TRBV4-1 and J is TRBJ2-2; TRBD1 is a possible D gene (6 bases). The V end lost 4 bases, the J end lost 6 bases, and 9 bases lay between the germline ends. The CDR3 totals 13 residues. In germline, CDR1 is MGHRA, CDR2 YSYEKL. CDR3 sequence: CASSPQGPGELFF. CDR3 in DNA: TGCGCCAGCAGCCCACAGGGTCCCGGGGAGCTGTTTTTT.